This T cell receptor (beta chain) was sequenced for a study of post-analysis software for immune sequencing data. Turning to this clonotype: The antigen is unknown.

TCR beta cDNA libraries had unique molecular identifiers. MiXCR was run by TCRdb on the PCR reads, yielding one entry per CDR3 protein. The data hold 380,000 or so distinct CDR3 sequences, with about a third observed a single time. CDR3 size: 16 residues. The V segment lost 3 bases and the J segment 2 bases; nucleotides outside the gene matches: 4. CDR1 and CDR2 from the germline V gene are SGHTA and FQGNSA. Study outcomes and limitations: Controls showed lower frequencies than patients for a handful of TRBV segments, and TRBV5-6, TRBV5-1 and TRBV20-1 were among these. People with multiple sclerosis had a significantly lower normalized Chao1 diversity than controls did. With F measure, samples from one preparation batch clustered together strongly.

The chain uses TRBV7-2 and TRBJ2-1; TRBD2 matches 10 bases. The TCR was taken from a girl between 5 and 17 years old with multiple sclerosis. The sequenced sample consisted of blood. CDR3 protein: CASSLALAGPYNEQFF. As DNA, the CDR3 is TGTGCCAGCAGCTTGGCACTAGCGGGGCCCTACAATGAGCAGTTCTTC.